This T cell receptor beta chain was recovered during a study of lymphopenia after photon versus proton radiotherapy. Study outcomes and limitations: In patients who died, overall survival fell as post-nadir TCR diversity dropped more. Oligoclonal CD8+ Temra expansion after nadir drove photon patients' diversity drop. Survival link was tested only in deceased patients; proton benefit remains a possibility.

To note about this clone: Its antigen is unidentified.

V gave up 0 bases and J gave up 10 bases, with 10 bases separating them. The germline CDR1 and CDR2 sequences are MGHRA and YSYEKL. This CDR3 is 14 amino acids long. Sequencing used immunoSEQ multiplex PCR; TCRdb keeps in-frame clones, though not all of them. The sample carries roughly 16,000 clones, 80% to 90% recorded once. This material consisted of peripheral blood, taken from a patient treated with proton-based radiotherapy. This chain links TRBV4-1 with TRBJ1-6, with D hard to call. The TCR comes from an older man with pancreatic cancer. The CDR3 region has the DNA TGCGCCAGCAGCCAAGAGGGGTCGTTCTCACCCCTCCACTTT. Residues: CASSQEGSFSPLHF.